Listed here are 22 T cell receptor beta chains from one sample, sequenced in a study of T cells after yellow fever vaccination. TCRdb itself ran the 5' RACE reads through MiXCR, one entry per CDR3 protein. The profile shows fewer than 350,000 distinct CDR3 sequences, roughly 3.5% of them singletons. Sequencing used PBMCs, obtained on the day of the yellow fever booster vaccination. The receptors were gathered from a man between 18 and 35 years old who received the YFV17D yellow fever vaccine.

This clonotype was counted at least ten times. CDR3 loop: CASSVGHGYTF. CDR3 in DNA: TGTGCCAGCTCGGTTGGTCATGGCTACACCTTC. The chain combines TRBV11-1 with TRBJ1-2, with D unclear. Germline V lookup: CDR1 SGHAT, CDR2 FQDESV (reference sequence). CDR3 length equals 11 residues. The V and J ends lost 8 bases and 6 bases respectively, with 10 bases between them.

The chain couples TRBV6-6 to TRBJ1-2; TRBD1 matches at 7 bases. The length of the CDR3 is 14 residues. In germline, CDR1 is MNHNY, CDR2 SVGAGI (reference sequence). V lost 6 bases to trimming and J lost 3 bases; unmatched junction nucleotides: 7. CDR3 coding DNA: TGTGCCAGCAGGCAGGACAGGACTTACTATGGCTACACCTTC. Translated, it gives CASRQDRTYYGYTF.

This clonotype was detected only a few times. The chain recombines TRBV12-3 or TRBV12-4 with TRBJ1-4; 7 positions agree with TRBD1. The ends lost 4 bases at V and 7 bases at J; junction bases unmatched: 9. The CDR3 has 15 residues. The CDR3 DNA follows: TGTGCCAGCAGTTCACAGACAGGGAACTTTGAAAAACTGTTTTTT. This gives the protein CASSSQTGNFEKLFF.

As for this clonotype: A much larger clone lies one base from this, so it may be a read error. This sequence joins TRBV5-4 and TRBJ1-1, with a tentative D call TRBD1 (5 bases). V gave up 0 bases and J gave up 1 base, with 7 bases separating them. The length of the CDR3 is 14 residues. Germline values: CDR1 SGHNT, CDR2 YYREEE (reference sequence). In DNA, the CDR3 is TGTGCCAGCAGCTTGGGACAGCGGAACACTGAAGCTTTCTTT. Encoded protein: CASSLGQRNTEAFF.

This clonotype has more than one count but fewer than ten. The V gene is TRBV20-1, the J gene TRBJ2-7; D not resolved. Deletions cut 0 bases from V and 0 bases from J, with 6 bases between. Per germline, CDR1 DFQATT and CDR2 SNEGSKA (reference sequence). CDR3 length equals 13 residues. The CDR3 here is CSARDRASYEQYF. In DNA form, the CDR3 reads TGCAGTGCTAGAGATCGAGCCTCCTACGAGCAGTACTTC.

This clonotype was seen more than once but under ten times. This chain connects TRBV20-1 to TRBJ2-1, with D maybe TRBD1 (5 bases). There are 14 residues in the CDR3. Germline CDR1 DFQATT, CDR2 SNEGSKA (reference sequence). The CDR3 sequence: CSAHTPIPGNEQFF. CDR3 bases: TGCAGCGCCCATACACCCATACCAGGGAATGAGCAGTTCTTC.

This clonotype was seen repeatedly, ten times or more. The chain combines TRBV5-1 with TRBJ2-7; D might be TRBD1 or TRBD2, each matching 6 bases. The CDR3 contains 14 residues. CDR1 and CDR2 from the germline V gene are SGHRS and YFSETQ. Trimming took 4 bases from V and 7 from J, leaving 18 bases between them. The CDR3: CASSPEGQGQEQYF. CDR3 sequence (DNA): TGCGCCAGCAGCCCGGAGGGGCAGGGGCAGGAGCAGTACTTC. Based on the CDR3 plus reference TRBV5-1 and TRBJ2-7, the full variable domain is KAGVTQTPRYLIKTRGQQVTLSCSPISGHRSVSWYQQTPGQGLQFLFEYFSETQRNKGNFPGRFSGRQFSNSRSEMNVSTLELGDSALYLCASSPEGQGQEQYFGPGTRLTVT.

This clonotype came up many times. The chain employs TRBV6-5 and TRBJ2-1; D is possibly TRBD2 (5 bases). The CDR3 totals 13 residues. The V end lost 6 bases, the J end lost 6 bases, and 12 bases lay between the germline ends. Germline-derived CDR1 and CDR2 are MNHEY and SVGAGI. In DNA, the CDR3 is TGTGCCAGCAGATATGTTGGAGGCAATGAGCAGTTCTTC. Its protein product is CASRYVGGNEQFF.

This clonotype occurred many times. Relative to the germline gene, one junction end is altered; a read error may explain this. The chain is built from TRBV5-1 and TRBJ1-2; no reliable D call. This CDR3 spans 11 amino acids. In germline, CDR1 is SGHRS, CDR2 YFSETQ. CDR3 nucleotides: TGTGCCAGCAGTGAAAACTATGGCTACACCTTC. It specifies CASSENYGYTF.

Many counts were recorded for this clonotype. The gene calls are TRBV20-1 and TRBJ1-1; D perhaps matches TRBD1 (6 bases). CDR1 and CDR2 from the germline V gene are DFQATT and SNEGSKA (reference sequence). This CDR3 spans 14 amino acids. V lost 3 bases and J 0 bases, leaving 11 bases between the germline ends. This CDR3 is CSASSGAMNTEAFF. DNA of the CDR3: TGCAGTGCTAGTTCGGGGGCTATGAACACTGAAGCTTTCTTT.

This clonotype has just a few counts. The genes are TRBV6-2 or TRBV6-3 and TRBJ2-1; no clear D. Trimming shortened V by 7 bases and J by 0 bases, and 13 bases separated the two germline ends. The CDR3 totals 15 residues. Germline loops: CDR1 MNHEY, CDR2 SVGEGT. The CDR3 DNA is TGTGCCAGCATCCCCGACACCAACTCCTACAATGAGCAGTTCTTC. This translates into CASIPDTNSYNEQFF.

The sample holds a few counts of this clonotype. The rearrangement joins TRBV30 to TRBJ1-1; possibly TRBD1 for D (6 bases). V lost 5 bases to trimming and J lost 1 base, with 14 bases between them. Germline V lookup: CDR1 GTSNPN, CDR2 SVGIG (reference sequence). The CDR3 spans 14 residues. Written as DNA, the CDR3 is TGTGCCTGGGGGCCCCCGGGGGCGAACACTGAAGCTTTCTTT. Protein sequence: CAWGPPGANTEAFF.

This clonotype was counted at least ten times. This chain links TRBV4-2 with TRBJ1-4; 11 bases agree with TRBD1. V shed 0 bases, J shed 7 bases, and the junction held 4 bases outside the gene matches. Germline V CDR1 and CDR2: LGHNA, YNFKEQ. This CDR3 is 16 amino acids long. The DNA of the CDR3 is TGTGCCAGCAGCCAAGATGCGGGGACAGGGGGTGAAAAACTGTTTTTT. It specifies CASSQDAGTGGEKLFF.

The CDR3 spells CASSSLGLEGLTFF. In DNA, the CDR3 is TGTGCCAGCAGCTCCTTAGGTCTCGAGGGGCTGACTTTCTTT. V is TRBV7-2 and J is TRBJ1-1, with D perhaps matching TRBD1 (5 bases). Per the germline V gene, CDR1 is SGHTA and CDR2 is FQGNSA. V lost 4 bases to trimming and J lost 12 bases, with 21 bases between them. The CDR3 runs 14 residues.

In this sample, this clonotype turned up many times. This chain connects TRBV6-2 or TRBV6-3 to TRBJ2-7, with D possibly TRBD2 on 6 matching bases. This CDR3 region has 12 residues. Germline values: CDR1 MNHEY, CDR2 SVGEGT. V was clipped by 2 bases and J by 7 bases, with 9 bases between them. In DNA, the CDR3 is TGTGCCAGCAGTTACGGGGGAGGAGAGCAGTACGTC. It codes for CASSYGGGEQYV.

The genes are TRBV5-1 and TRBJ1-2; 8 bases are shared with TRBD1. The length of the CDR3 is 14 residues. The germline V gene encodes CDR1 SGHRS and CDR2 YFSETQ. Losses at the gene ends were 4 bases for V and 4 bases for J; bases not matched to a gene: 6. CDR3 sequence: CASSTGGPAYGYTF. For the CDR3, the DNA is TGCGCCAGCAGCACAGGGGGACCGGCCTATGGCTACACCTTC.

The rearrangement joins TRBV7-2 to TRBJ2-2; 9 positions match TRBD1. The CDR3 consists of 20 residues. V shed 5 bases, J shed 6 bases, and the junction held 22 bases outside the gene matches. The germline CDR1 and CDR2 sequences are SGHTA and FQGNSA. The CDR3 spells CASSQRPGTGSSGFSGELFF. CDR3 DNA: TGTGCCAGCAGCCAACGCCCCGGGACAGGGAGTTCGGGTTTTTCCGGGGAGCTGTTTTTT.

For the CDR3, the DNA is TGTGCCAGCAGCTTAGCCTCACCGGGACAGGGATTCGGGGAGCTGTTTTTT. It translates to CASSLASPGQGFGELFF. This chain links TRBV7-2 with TRBJ2-2, with 9 bases fitting TRBD1. This CDR3 has 17 amino acids. The J segment lost 7 bases and the V segment lost 0 bases, leaving 9 bases of the junction unmatched. Germline-derived CDR1 and CDR2 are SGHTA and FQGNSA. The full variable domain, its missing parts supplied by reference TRBV7-2 and TRBJ2-2, is GAGVSQSPSNKVTEKGKDVELRCDPISGHTALYWYRQSLGQGLEFLIYFQGNSAPDKSGLPSDRFSAERTGGSVSTLTIQRTQQEDSAVYLCASSLASPGQGFGELFFGEGSRLTVL.

The chain uses TRBV12-3 or TRBV12-4 and TRBJ1-1, with TRBD1 identical over 7 bases. V lost 7 bases and J lost 6; bases outside the gene matches: 5. This CDR3 contains 12 residues. The CDR3 sequence: CASNRGPSEAFF. CDR3 coding DNA: TGTGCCAGCAACAGGGGTCCATCTGAAGCTTTCTTT.

This clonotype was observed a handful of times. The V call is TRBV7-6, the J call TRBJ2-2; D is perhaps TRBD1 (7 bases). CDR1 is SGHVS, CDR2 FNYEAQ, per germline. The CDR3 is 14 amino acids. The V end lost 5 bases, the J end lost 8 bases, and 15 bases lay between the germline ends. CDR3 bases: TGTGCCAGCAGCAGAGACAGGGCGGGGGGGGAGCTGTTTTTT. Translated, it gives CASSRDRAGGELFF.

This clonotype was recorded at least ten times. V is TRBV2 and J is TRBJ2-5; 11 bases are a match to TRBD2. Trimming at V came to 0 bases and at J to 1 base, leaving 1 base not matched to a gene. CDR1 and CDR2 (germline): SNHLY, FYNNEI. The CDR3 is 16 amino acids. CDR3 coding DNA: TGTGCCAGCAGTGAAGCCCTAGCGGGGGGCCAAGAGACCCAGTACTTC. This encodes CASSEALAGGQETQYF.

This clonotype was seen at least ten times. The chain employs TRBV11-2 and TRBJ2-1; D gene unclear. The CDR3 is 13 amino acids. V was shortened by 1 base and J by 9 bases, with 10 bases between the two germline ends. CDR1 and CDR2 from the germline V gene are SGHAT and FQNNGV. The CDR3 nucleotides are TGTGCCAGCAGCTTAGGTCCTTTAGGTGAGCAGTTCTTC. Amino acids: CASSLGPLGEQFF.